The T cell receptor beta chain described here comes from a study of T cell clonality in common variable immunodeficiency (dated by TCRdb to between 2014 and 2016). Broader findings and caveats from the paper: According to the authors, figuring out what caused the increased clonality in CVID would require sequencing the repertoires of T cell subpopulations. Even though DNA input was equal, the average per sample came to about 81,820 unique sequences for controls compared with around 32,000 for CVID samples. Compared with healthy controls, CVID subjects showed increased TCRbeta clonality (t-test p = 0.018), a feature most characteristic of about a third of subjects. Fewer deletions and N-nucleotide insertions were reportedly observed in CVID TCRbeta sequences, and highly modified clones with 13 or more V deletions were reportedly absent from CVID TCRbeta sequences. Differences among patients in the CVID cohort limited the correlations between repertoire features and clinical complications. Fewer TCRbeta clones were shared among CVID subjects than among healthy controls (p < 0.0001).

For sequencing input, CVID and control samples contributed equivalent amounts of genomic DNA. For every sample, a 60 bp segment covering the rearranged TCRbeta CDR3 region was amplified and then sequenced. The immunoSEQ assay, a bias-corrected multiplex PCR combined with high-throughput sequencing, was used to amplify TCRbeta. As for the authors' bioinformatics: Every unique nucleotide sequence was considered a clone and was annotated with V, D and J genes, copy number and frequency. Sequences were labeled productive if in frame, and non-productive if out of frame or containing stop codons. Clonality was calculated from Shannon's entropy as previously described. The predicted amino acid sequences of productive clones were used to derive mean CDR3 Kyte-Doolittle hydropathy. Using the R hclust function, scaled V gene usage was clustered hierarchically with Manhattan distance and complete linkage. Clone sharing by CDR3 amino acid sequence was assessed by resampling 12 repertoires per group over 100 rounds. The repertoires were searched for 70 published EBV-specific and 245 published CMV-specific TCRbeta sequences. After a couple of CVID samples that produced fewer than 10,000 sequences were dropped from the analysis, around 40 CVID repertoires remained. Held by TCRdb, this immuneACCESS table contains in-frame sequences only and omits some clones. Under half of the omission traces to an unresolved V gene where checked; the cause of the rest is unknown. V, J and clone size reflect that table, while D and trimming were determined from the DNA. This sample is represented by about 81,000 clones, with no singletons among them. The ten largest clones take up about 0.8% of the sample.

Both CVID patients and healthy controls were predominantly of Caucasian heritage. Heparinized peripheral whole blood samples of about 5 to 8.5 ml were obtained from each donor. Genomic DNA from adults with common variable immune deficiency (CVID) and from healthy adult controls was used for sequencing of TCRbeta CDR3 repertoires. The control group was made up of around 22 healthy adult volunteers (about ten male and 12 female) whose ages ranged from 23 to 66 years, with a mean age of approximately 32. To isolate peripheral blood mononuclear cells, diluted blood was subjected to density centrifugation over Hypaque 1077 or Ficoll-Paque. Unsorted mononuclear cells served as the source of genomic DNA, which was extracted either by Qiagen column purification or by a centrifugation-based method. The CDR3 numbers 17 residues from cysteine through phenylalanine. Of the CDR3's DNA, 42 bases were read; they are in frame from base 1. Via the germline V gene (reference sequence), CDR1 is DFQATT and CDR2 SNEGSKA. V is clipped by 4 bases and J by 1 base, and the sequence between their germline boundaries is 23 bases long.

This clone was recorded at least ten times. The antigen it binds to is not known. Read sequence stops 3 residues before the CDR3 end, and the germline J gene provides the missing end. This clonotype was sampled from a person aged 18 to 75 in good health. The V and J genes are TRBV20-1 and TRBJ2-7; the best D guess is TRBD2, with 5 bases matching. The sample consisted of peripheral blood mononuclear cells. The CDR3 amino acid sequence is: CSAIAHANVAMSYEQYF. CDR3 DNA (partial): TGCAGTGCTATAGCGCACGCAAACGTAGCAATGTCCTACGAG.